This T cell receptor beta chain was sequenced during a study of cytomegalovirus exposure and HLA in healthy donors. J was trimmed by 4 bases and V by 5 bases; bases with no gene match: 14. Germline values: CDR1 SGHVS, CDR2 FNYEAQ. There are 19 residues in the CDR3. This clone showed up just once. Vbeta (60) and Jbeta (13) primers were used in the PCR. Only in-frame clones appear in the TCRdb table, and some are missing; sequencing was by immunoSEQ multiplex PCR. Of about 110,000 clones in the sample, over 65% are singletons; the top ten hold about an eighth. J is TRBJ2-3 and V is TRBV7-6; 14 nucleotides match TRBD2. The source of this sequence is a man aged 25 to 45 in good health and CMV-seropositive. The sequenced sample consisted of PBMCs. The CDR3 region is CASSPWTSGGPAGSDTQYF. For the CDR3, the DNA is TGTGCCAGCAGCCCTTGGACTAGCGGGGGGCCAGCAGGGTCAGATACGCAGTATTTT.